This T cell receptor (beta chain) was sequenced for a study of blood T cells in healthy people across ages. Across the whole study: Per two T cells, template switching captured roughly one barcoded beta molecule.

A J-beta primer mix and a sample-barcoded 5' primer were used in a second PCR of about 7 to 12 cycles. TCRdb redid the calling of the 5' RACE reads with MiXCR, one entry per CDR3 protein. Among fewer than 1.5 million distinct CDR3 sequences listed, around 39% were seen once. With 3 bases clipped from V and 4 bases from J, the junction kept 4 bases outside the gene matches. Germline V CDR1 and CDR2: MNHNS, SASEGT. The CDR3 runs to 14 residues. To note about this clonotype: Antigen unknown.

Study conclusions and caveats: From one million sequenced T cells, diversity estimates were lower bounds.

This rearrangement joins TRBV6-1 to TRBJ2-3; 7 bases align to TRBD1. Sequenced material: blood. The clonotype originates from a woman aged 18-30 years in good health. The CDR3 sequence is CASSDEQGSDTQYF. CDR3 nucleotides: TGTGCCAGCAGTGACGAACAGGGGTCAGATACGCAGTATTTT.